The 21 T cell receptor beta chains in this list originate from one sample, sequenced in a study of a mutant IDH1 vaccine in newly diagnosed glioma. Produced via immunoSEQ multiplex PCR; TCRdb's table is partial and in-frame only. This sample yields around 99,000 clones, of which roughly 77% are seen a single time; 6.5% to 9.5% belongs to the top ten. Time point noted: baseline, week 1 (first vaccination visit). Treatment: pre-vaccination baseline after standard-of-care therapy. The material sequenced was PBMCs, taken from a glioma patient treated with radiotherapy, temozolomide or both. These receptors were collected from a man aged 35-49 years with glioma.

The J gene is TRBJ2-3, the V gene TRBV2; TRBD1 aligns across 8 bases. V shed 6 bases, J shed 2 bases, and the junction held 7 bases outside the gene matches. Germline loops: CDR1 SNHLY, CDR2 FYNNEI. This CDR3 region has 15 residues. This CDR3 reads CASRETGANTDTQYF. CDR3 coding DNA: TGTGCCAGCAGGGAGACAGGGGCGAACACAGATACGCAGTATTTT.

Only a few counts were recorded for this clone. The chain's CDR3 is CASSSQGGINEQFF. CDR3 nucleotide sequence: TGTGCCAGCAGCTCACAGGGGGGGATCAATGAGCAGTTCTTC. The chain recombines TRBV5-6 with TRBJ2-1; possibly TRBD1 for D (8 bases). Germline V CDR1 and CDR2: SGHDT, YYEEEE. CDR3 length: 14 residues. Trimming took off 3 bases at V and 6 bases at J, with 13 bases between the two ends.

This clone has only a few counts. The chain links TRBV5-6 to TRBJ2-1; D unresolved. Trimming took 7 bases from V and 6 from J, leaving 14 bases between them. Germline CDR1 reads SGHDT; CDR2 reads YYEEEE. The CDR3 length is 13 residues. CDR3 sequence (DNA): TGTGCCAGCTTGGCGGAACAGCTCAATGAGCAGTTCTTC. This gives the protein CASLAEQLNEQFF.

The chain uses TRBV6-6 and TRBJ2-5; the D call may be TRBD1 or TRBD2 (5 bases each). CDR1 and CDR2 (germline): MNHNY, SVGAGI (reference sequence). The CDR3 length is 15 residues. The V end lost 0 bases, the J end lost 0 bases, and 8 bases lay between the germline ends. For the CDR3, the DNA is TGTGCCAGCAGTTACTCGGGGGTGTACCAAGAGACCCAGTACTTC. It is translated as CASSYSGVYQETQYF.

The V gene is TRBV27, the J gene TRBJ1-1; D perhaps matches TRBD1 (5 bases). V lost 4 bases and J lost 6, with 15 bases in between. CDR1 is MNHEY and CDR2 is SMNVEV in the germline V gene (reference sequence). The CDR3 extends over 14 amino acids. CDR3 in DNA: TGTGCCAGCAGTTGGCTGGGGCGAGGCGCTGAAGCTTTCTTT. As protein: CASSWLGRGAEAFF.

This chain connects TRBV7-9 to TRBJ2-1; D is ambiguous. Germline CDR1 is SEHNR and CDR2 is FQNEAQ (reference sequence). The CDR3 loop spans 13 amino acids. The V gene lost 6 bases and the J gene lost 4 bases, with 10 bases spanning the gap. DNA for the CDR3: TGTGCCAGCAGTTCAGGACGTTACAATGAGCAGTTCTTC. Residues: CASSSGRYNEQFF.

The chain links TRBV7-9 to TRBJ2-1; no clear D. Trimming removed 1 base from V and 8 bases from J, with 15 bases in between. This CDR3 has 15 amino acids. From germline, CDR1 is SEHNR and CDR2 FQNEAQ (reference sequence). CDR3 loop: CASSLGVIDEDEQFF. Here the CDR3 DNA reads TGTGCCAGCAGCTTAGGGGTGATAGATGAGGATGAGCAGTTCTTC.

The chain carries TRBV4-1 and TRBJ2-5; D call uncertain. Per germline, CDR1 MGHRA and CDR2 YSYEKL. V was trimmed by 4 bases and J by 5 bases, leaving 8 bases between them. This CDR3 contains 12 residues. For the CDR3, the DNA is TGCGCCAGCAGCCGAAATGGGGAGACCCAGTACTTC. This translates into CASSRNGETQYF.

The V call is TRBV7-9, the J call TRBJ2-5; the D is unclear. CDR1 and CDR2 (germline): SEHNR, FQNEAQ (reference sequence). This CDR3 has 15 residues. Trimming took 2 bases from V and 1 from J, leaving 11 bases between them. The CDR3 loop is CASSLPVLGQETQYF. The CDR3 DNA reads as TGTGCCAGCAGCTTACCGGTATTGGGCCAAGAGACCCAGTACTTC.

This sequence joins TRBV11-1 and TRBJ2-1, with TRBD1 matching 7 bases. Germline V gene lookup returns CDR1 SGHAT and CDR2 FQDESV (reference sequence). This CDR3 has 15 residues. V lost 2 bases to trimming and J lost 8 bases; unmatched junction nucleotides: 9. The CDR3 sequence: CASSLRGRAVDEQFF. CDR3 nucleotides: TGTGCCAGCAGCTTAAGGGGGCGCGCCGTCGATGAGCAGTTCTTC. Looking up the rest from reference TRBV11-1 and TRBJ2-1 gives the full variable domain: EAEVAQSPRYKITEKSQAVAFWCDPISGHATLYWYRQILGQGPELLVQFQDESVVDDSQLPKDRFSAERLKGVDSTLKIQPAELGDSAMYLCASSLRGRAVDEQFFGPGTRLTVL.

The chain has TRBV5-5 and TRBJ2-5; D unclear. Germline V gene lookup returns CDR1 SGHKS and CDR2 YYEKEE (reference sequence). CDR3 size: 13 residues. Trimming stripped 5 bases from V and 1 base from J, with 9 bases between. The CDR3 loop is CASRANPQETQYF. The DNA of the CDR3 is TGTGCCAGCAGGGCGAATCCCCAAGAGACCCAGTACTTC.

The V gene is TRBV19, the J gene TRBJ1-5, with D possibly being TRBD1 (5 bases). This CDR3 has 12 amino acids. Germline V gene lookup returns CDR1 LNHDA and CDR2 SQIVND (reference sequence). Deletions cut 5 bases from V and 6 bases from J, with 8 bases between. The CDR3 here is CASSYGGQPQHF. Here the CDR3 DNA reads TGTGCCAGTAGTTATGGGGGTCAGCCCCAGCATTTT.

The chain uses TRBV18 and TRBJ2-7, with 12 bases lining up with TRBD1. The CDR3 runs 14 residues. Trimming cost V 5 bases and J 6 bases; bases outside gene matches: 5. Germline V lookup: CDR1 KGHSH, CDR2 LQKENI. The CDR3 DNA is TGTGCCAGCTCATCCGGGACAGGGGGCGCCGAGCAGTACTTC. This sequence encodes CASSSGTGGAEQYF.

This clone was counted only a few times. The chain carries TRBV10-1 and TRBJ2-1, with 9 bases aligning to TRBD1. Germline CDR1 WNHNN, CDR2 SYGVQD (reference sequence). Trimming took 3 bases from V and 9 from J; bases not matched to a gene: 3. This CDR3 has 13 amino acids. This chain's CDR3 is CASSDTTGGEQFF. In DNA, the CDR3 is TGCGCCAGCAGTGACACGACAGGGGGTGAGCAGTTCTTC.

This sequence joins TRBV7-6 and TRBJ2-7, with 7 bases fitting TRBD1. Per the germline V gene, CDR1 is SGHVS and CDR2 is FNYEAQ. This CDR3 has 15 residues. Trimming removed 1 base from V and 5 bases from J; junction bases left unmatched: 8. The CDR3 loop is CASSLGPHDRDEQYF. CDR3 nucleotides: TGTGCCAGCAGCTTAGGCCCCCATGACAGGGACGAGCAGTACTTC.

The table lists this clone with a count of one. The chain carries TRBV9 and TRBJ2-3; 7 nucleotides align to TRBD1. V dropped 4 bases and J dropped 4; count of bases not matched to a gene: 6. Germline CDR1 is SGDLS and CDR2 is YYNGEE. This CDR3 has 14 amino acids. The DNA for the CDR3 is TGTGCCAGCAGCACCTGGACAGGTTCAGATACGCAGTATTTT. Its translation is CASSTWTGSDTQYF.

This chain links TRBV15 with TRBJ1-3; 9 nucleotides match TRBD1. The CDR3 is 15 amino acids. The trim removed 3 bases at V and 4 bases at J, leaving 4 bases unmatched. Germline assignment: CDR1 LNHNV and CDR2 YYDKDF (reference sequence). The CDR3 region has the DNA TGTGCCACCAGCAGTGACAGGGGGTCAGGAAACACCATATATTTT. As protein: CATSSDRGSGNTIYF.

CDR3 sequence: CATSRDLARGWNNQPQHF. The CDR3 nucleotides read TGTGCCACCAGCAGAGATCTAGCTCGGGGGTGGAACAATCAGCCCCAGCATTTT. The V call is TRBV15, the J call TRBJ1-5, with D possibly TRBD1 on 5 matching bases. The length of the CDR3 is 18 residues. Germline V lookup: CDR1 LNHNV, CDR2 YYDKDF (reference sequence). V was pared by 0 bases and J by 3 bases, with 18 bases between.

The chain couples TRBV7-9 to TRBJ2-7; TRBD1 matches at 10 bases. The CDR3 covers 16 residues. Germline-derived CDR1 and CDR2 are SEHNR and FQNEAQ (reference sequence). J lost 2 bases, V lost 5 bases, and 9 bases had no gene match. DNA for the CDR3: TGTGCCAGCAGCCCTCGGAGGGACAGGGGCCCCTACGAGCAGTACTTC. This sequence encodes CASSPRRDRGPYEQYF.

The chain links TRBV25-1 to TRBJ1-2, with a possible D match to TRBD1 (6 bases). Germline V gives CDR1 MGHDK, CDR2 SYGVNS. Trimming left V 8 bases short and J 0 bases short, with 10 bases between. The CDR3 loop spans 13 amino acids. CDR3 in DNA: TGTGCCAGCGGGGGGCTCTCTAACTATGGCTACACCTTC. This sequence encodes CASGGLSNYGYTF.

The genes are TRBV19 and TRBJ2-7; TRBD2 matches 11 bases. V lost 2 bases to trimming and J lost 2 bases; unmatched junction nucleotides: 2. The CDR3 extends over 15 amino acids. Germline V lookup: CDR1 LNHDA, CDR2 SQIVND (reference sequence). DNA for the CDR3: TGTGCCAGTAGTATAACTAGCGGGAGTACCTACGAGCAGTACTTC. This sequence encodes CASSITSGSTYEQYF.